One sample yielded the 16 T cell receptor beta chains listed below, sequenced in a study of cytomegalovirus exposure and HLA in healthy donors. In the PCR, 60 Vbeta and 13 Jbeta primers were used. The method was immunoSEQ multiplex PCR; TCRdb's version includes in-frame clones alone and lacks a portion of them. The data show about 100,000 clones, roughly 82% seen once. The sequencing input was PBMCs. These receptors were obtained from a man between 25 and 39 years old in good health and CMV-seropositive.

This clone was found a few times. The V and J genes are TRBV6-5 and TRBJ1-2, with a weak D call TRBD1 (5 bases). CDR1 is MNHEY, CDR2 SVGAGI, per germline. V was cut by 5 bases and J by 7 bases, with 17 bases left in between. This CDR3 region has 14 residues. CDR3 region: CASSGASRLAGYTF. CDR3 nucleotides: TGTGCCAGCAGTGGGGCCTCTCGGTTGGCTGGCTACACCTTC.

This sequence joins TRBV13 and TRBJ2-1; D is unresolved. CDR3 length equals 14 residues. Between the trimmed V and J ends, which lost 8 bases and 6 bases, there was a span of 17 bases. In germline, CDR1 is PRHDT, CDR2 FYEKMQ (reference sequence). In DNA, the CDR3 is TGTGCCAGCGCAAGGCAGGCTTGGGTCAATGAGCAGTTCTTC. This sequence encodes CASARQAWVNEQFF.

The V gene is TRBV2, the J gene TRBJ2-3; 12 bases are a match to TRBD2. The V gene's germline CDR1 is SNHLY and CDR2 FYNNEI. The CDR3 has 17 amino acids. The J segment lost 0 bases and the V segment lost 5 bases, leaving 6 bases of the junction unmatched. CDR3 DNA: TGTGCCAGCAGTTGGACTAGCGGGGAGCCGAGCACAGATACGCAGTATTTT. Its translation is CASSWTSGEPSTDTQYF. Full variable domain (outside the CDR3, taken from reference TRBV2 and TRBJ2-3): EPEVTQTPSHQVTQMGQEVILRCVPISNHLYFYWYRQILGQKVEFLVSFYNNEISEKSEIFDDQFSVERPDGSNFTLKIRSTKLEDSAMYFCASSWTSGEPSTDTQYFGPGTRLTVL.

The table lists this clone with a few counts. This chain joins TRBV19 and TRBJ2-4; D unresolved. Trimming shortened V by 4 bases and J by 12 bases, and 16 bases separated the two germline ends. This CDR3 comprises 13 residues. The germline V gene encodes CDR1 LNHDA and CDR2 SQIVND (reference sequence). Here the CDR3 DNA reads TGTGCCAGTAGTAACCCTCCTGAGCGCAGTCAGTACTTC. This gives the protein CASSNPPERSQYF.

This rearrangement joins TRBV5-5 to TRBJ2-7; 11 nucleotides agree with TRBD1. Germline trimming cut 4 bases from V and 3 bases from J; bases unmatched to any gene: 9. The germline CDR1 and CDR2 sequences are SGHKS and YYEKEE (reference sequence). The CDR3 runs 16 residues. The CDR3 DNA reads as TGTGCCAGCAGCCGGCCCCGGACAGGGGGCATCTACGAGCAGTACTTC. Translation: CASSRPRTGGIYEQYF.

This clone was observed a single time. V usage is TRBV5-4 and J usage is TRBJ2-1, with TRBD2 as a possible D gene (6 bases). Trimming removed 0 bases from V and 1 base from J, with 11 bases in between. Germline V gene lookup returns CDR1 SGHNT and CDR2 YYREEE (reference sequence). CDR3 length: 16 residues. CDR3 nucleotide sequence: TGTGCCAGCAGCTTGGGAGGGACTTCGTCCTACAATGAGCAGTTCTTC. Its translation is CASSLGGTSSYNEQFF.

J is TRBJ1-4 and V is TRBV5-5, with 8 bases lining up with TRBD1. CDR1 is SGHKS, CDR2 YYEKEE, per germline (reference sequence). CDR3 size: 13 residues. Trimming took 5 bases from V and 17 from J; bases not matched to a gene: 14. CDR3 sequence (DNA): TGTGCCAGCAGTCCCCAACCGGTCGGGACAGGCTTTTTT. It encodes CASSPQPVGTGFF.

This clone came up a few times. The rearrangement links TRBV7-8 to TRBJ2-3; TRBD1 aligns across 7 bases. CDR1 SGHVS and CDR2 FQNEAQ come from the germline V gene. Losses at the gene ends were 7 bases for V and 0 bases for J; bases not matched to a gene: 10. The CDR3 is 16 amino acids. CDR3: CASKSSRGQSTDTQYF. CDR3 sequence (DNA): TGTGCCAGCAAATCTTCTAGGGGGCAGAGCACAGATACGCAGTATTTT.

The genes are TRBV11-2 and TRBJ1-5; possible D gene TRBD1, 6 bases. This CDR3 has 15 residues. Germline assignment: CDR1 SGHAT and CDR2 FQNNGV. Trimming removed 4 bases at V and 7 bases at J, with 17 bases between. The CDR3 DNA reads TGTGCCAGCAGCTCAGGGGCCTTAGGGGAACAGCCCCAGCATTTT. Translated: CASSSGALGEQPQHF.

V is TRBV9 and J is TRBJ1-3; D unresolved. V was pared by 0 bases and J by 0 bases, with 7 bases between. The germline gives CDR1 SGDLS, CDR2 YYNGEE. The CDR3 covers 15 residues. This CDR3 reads CASSVAGSSGNTIYF. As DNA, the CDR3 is TGTGCCAGCAGCGTAGCGGGAAGCTCTGGAAACACCATATATTTT.

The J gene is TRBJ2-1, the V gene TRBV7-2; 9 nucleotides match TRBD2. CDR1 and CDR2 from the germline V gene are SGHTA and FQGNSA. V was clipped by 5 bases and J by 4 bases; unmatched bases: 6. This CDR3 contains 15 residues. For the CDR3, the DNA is TGTGCCAGCAGCATCGGACTAGCGAGATACAATGAGCAGTTCTTC. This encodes CASSIGLARYNEQFF.

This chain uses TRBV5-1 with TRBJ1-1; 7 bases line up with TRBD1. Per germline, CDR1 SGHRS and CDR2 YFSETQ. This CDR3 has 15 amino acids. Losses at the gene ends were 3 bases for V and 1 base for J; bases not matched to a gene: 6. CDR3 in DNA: TGCGCCAGCAGCTGGGGACAGAGTAAGAACACTGAAGCTTTCTTT. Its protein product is CASSWGQSKNTEAFF.

CDR3 amino acids: CASSVDRGPNYGYTF. CDR3 bases: TGTGCCAGCAGCGTAGACAGGGGGCCTAACTATGGCTACACCTTC. The chain has TRBV9 and TRBJ1-2, with 9 bases lining up with TRBD1. V dropped 0 bases and J dropped 0; count of bases not matched to a gene: 0. Germline CDR1 SGDLS, CDR2 YYNGEE. This CDR3 has 15 amino acids.

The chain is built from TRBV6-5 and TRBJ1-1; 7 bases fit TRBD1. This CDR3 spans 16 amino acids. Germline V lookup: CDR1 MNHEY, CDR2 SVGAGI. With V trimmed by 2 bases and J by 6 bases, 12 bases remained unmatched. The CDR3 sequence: CASSYARGAGSPEAFF. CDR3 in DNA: TGTGCCAGCAGTTACGCCAGGGGGGCAGGGTCCCCTGAAGCTTTCTTT.

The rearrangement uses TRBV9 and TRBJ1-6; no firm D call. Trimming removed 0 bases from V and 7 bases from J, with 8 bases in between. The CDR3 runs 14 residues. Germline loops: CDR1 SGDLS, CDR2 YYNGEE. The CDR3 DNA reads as TGTGCCAGCAGCGTAGGTCGGGTGAATTCACCCCTCCACTTT. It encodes CASSVGRVNSPLHF.

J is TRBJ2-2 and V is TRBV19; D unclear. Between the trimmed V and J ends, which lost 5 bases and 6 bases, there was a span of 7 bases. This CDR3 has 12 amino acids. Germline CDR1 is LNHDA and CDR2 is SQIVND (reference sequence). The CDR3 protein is CASSSQAGELFF. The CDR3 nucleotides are TGTGCCAGTAGTTCGCAGGCCGGGGAGCTGTTTTTT.